The clone carrying this T cell receptor (beta chain) was recorded only once. This sample stems from a study of blood T cell repertoires in COVID-19. Study details: Acute and convalescent COVID-19 specimens originated in the United States, Italy and Spain.

Trimming at V came to 5 bases and at J to 7 bases, leaving 6 bases not matched to a gene. CDR1 is MDHEN, CDR2 SYDVKM, per germline. The CDR3 loop spans 16 amino acids. The assay was immunoSEQ multiplex PCR, and TCRdb's table has in-frame clones only and misses some. The data show some 61,000 clones, more than 80% seen once. The V gene is TRBV28, the J gene TRBJ2-1; TRBD2 matches at 15 bases. This clonotype was obtained from a man aged 30-40 years with acute or convalescent COVID-19. The source material was peripheral blood. The CDR3, as DNA: TGTGCCAGCAGTCTCGGACTAGCGGGAGGGTTAAATGAGCAGTTCTTC. It specifies CASSLGLAGGLNEQFF. The whole variable domain, filled in from reference TRBV28 and TRBJ2-1, reads DVKVTQSSRYLVKRTGEKVFLECVQDMDHENMFWYRQDPGLGLRLIYFSYDVKMKEKGDIPEGYSVSREKKERFSLILESASTNQTSMYLCASSLGLAGGLNEQFFGPGTRLTVL.